Each of the 25 T cell receptor beta chains below was sequenced from the same sample in a study of regulatory T cells in long-lasting Graves disease. Arm-PCR of CDR3 regions and iRepertoire HTBI primers were the basis on which TCR beta libraries were built. TCRdb fed the multiplex PCR reads into MiXCR, producing one record per CDR3 protein. The repertoire includes some 200,000 distinct CDR3 sequences, around 20% of them detected once, and roughly 10% sits in the top ten. Time point described: newly diagnosed GD, antithyroid drugs for less than 3 months. PBMC RNA was the source of the TCR library. A further study also used this sample, focusing on T cells in Graves' hyperthyroidism and ophthalmopathy.

The sample was peripheral blood mononuclear cells (PBMCs), taken at new diagnosis, from a patient treated with antithyroid drugs. Every receptor here comes from a woman between 25 and 40 years old with Graves disease.

This clonotype has at least ten counts. The V gene is TRBV12-3 or TRBV12-4, the J gene TRBJ2-5; 14 bases match TRBD2. With 1 base clipped from V and 5 bases from J, the junction kept 0 bases outside the gene matches. The CDR3 is made up of 15 amino acids. CDR3 coding DNA: TGTGCCAGCAGTTTAGGGACTAGCGGGGGGGAGACCCAGTACTTC. This codes for CASSLGTSGGETQYF.

This clonotype appeared many times. The chain employs TRBV5-1 and TRBJ2-1; 12 bases agree with TRBD2. The CDR3 runs 18 residues. The germline V gene encodes CDR1 SGHRS and CDR2 YFSETQ. The J segment lost 2 bases and the V segment lost 2 bases, leaving 8 bases of the junction unmatched. The CDR3, as DNA: TGCGCCAGCAGCTTAAGCCTAGCGGGAGGGCCGACCTACAATGAGCAGTTCTTC. It yields the protein CASSLSLAGGPTYNEQFF.

This clonotype showed up just once. A much larger clone lies one base from this, so it may be a read error. J is TRBJ2-3 and V is TRBV4-2, with D unclear. Trimming stripped 1 base from V and 2 bases from J, with 19 bases between. CDR1 and CDR2 (germline): LGHNA, YNFKEQ. The CDR3 is made up of 18 amino acids. CDR3 sequence reads: CASSQGSRPPMSTDTQYF. The DNA for the CDR3 is TGTGCCAGCAGCCAAGGGTCCCGACCACCGATGTCCACAGATACGCAGTATTTT.

The chain combines TRBV28 with TRBJ1-2, with a possible D match to TRBD1 (5 bases). V shed 6 bases and J shed 7 bases, with 15 bases lying between them. CDR3 size: 13 residues. Germline CDR1 reads MDHEN; CDR2 reads SYDVKM. The CDR3 spells CASSQARQFGYTF. DNA for the CDR3: TGTGCCAGCAGCCAAGCCCGACAGTTTGGCTACACCTTC.

The rearrangement links TRBV5-8 to TRBJ1-2; D is possibly TRBD1 (6 bases). This CDR3 is 16 amino acids long. Germline loops: CDR1 SGHTS, CDR2 YDEGEE. Trimming left V 5 bases short and J 4 bases short, with 21 bases between. CDR3 sequence: CASRVLRGQWGYGYTF. For the CDR3, the DNA is TGTGCCAGCAGGGTGCTCCGAGGACAGTGGGGCTATGGCTACACCTTC.

This chain joins TRBV7-8 and TRBJ2-1; TRBD2 matches 7 bases. The CDR3 spans 21 residues. Germline lookup yields CDR1 SGHVS and CDR2 FQNEAQ. The V gene end was trimmed by 1 base and the J gene end by 1 base; junction bases not matched to a gene: 19. The CDR3 DNA reads TGTGCCAGCAGCTTAGGCCCGGGTTCTGTGAGCGGGGACGTGTCCTACAATGAGCAGTTCTTC. Amino acids: CASSLGPGSVSGDVSYNEQFF.

The sample holds many counts of this clonotype. J is TRBJ1-1 and V is TRBV6-5, with D tentatively TRBD1 (6 bases). Germline V CDR1 and CDR2: MNHEY, SVGAGI. Trimming left V 2 bases short and J 0 bases short, with 16 bases between. The CDR3 is 17 amino acids. DNA of the CDR3: TGTGCCAGCAGTTACACAGGGATCGGCCCAATGAACACTGAAGCTTTCTTT. Its protein is CASSYTGIGPMNTEAFF.

In its sample, this clonotype was seen many times. J is TRBJ2-7 and V is TRBV9; D gene unclear. Germline values: CDR1 SGDLS, CDR2 YYNGEE. This CDR3 has 15 residues. Trimming cost V 2 bases and J 1 base, with 13 bases left between them. Written as DNA, the CDR3 is TGTGCCAGCAGCGTCACCGACTCGCCGTCCTACGAGCAGTACTTC. This encodes CASSVTDSPSYEQYF.

This clonotype was detected many times. The genes are TRBV20-1 and TRBJ1-4; unclear D gene. V lost 5 bases to trimming and J lost 7 bases, with 17 bases between them. The germline V gene has CDR1 DFQATT and CDR2 SNEGSKA (reference sequence). The CDR3 contains 14 residues. The CDR3: CSAPWRAQGEKLFF. In nucleotides, the CDR3 is TGCAGTGCTCCCTGGAGGGCGCAAGGTGAAAAACTGTTTTTT.

There are a few counts of this clonotype. This chain joins TRBV7-9 and TRBJ1-3; no firm D call. V lost 5 bases, J lost 3 bases, and 14 bases lay in between. The CDR3 runs 15 residues. Per germline, CDR1 SEHNR and CDR2 FQNEAQ (reference sequence). CDR3 in DNA: TGTGCCAGCAGCCCTCTTCAGGACTTTGGAAACACCATATATTTT. This codes for CASSPLQDFGNTIYF.

The chain is built from TRBV19 and TRBJ1-2; 7 bases fit TRBD1. CDR3 length: 14 residues. CDR1 LNHDA and CDR2 SQIVND come from the germline V gene (reference sequence). Germline trimming cut 4 bases from V and 3 bases from J; bases unmatched to any gene: 5. As DNA, the CDR3 is TGTGCCAGTAGTACGCCGGGACAGTACTATGGCTACACCTTC. Its protein is CASSTPGQYYGYTF.

This clonotype came up a few times. The V and J genes are TRBV5-4 and TRBJ1-4, with 7 bases fitting TRBD1. CDR1 and CDR2 (germline): SGHNT, YYREEE (reference sequence). The CDR3 sequence is 15 residues long. V lost 0 bases, J lost 3 bases, and 2 bases stayed unmatched. Written as DNA, the CDR3 is TGTGCCAGCAGCTTGGTGGGACAGTCTAATGAAAAACTGTTTTTT. Amino acids: CASSLVGQSNEKLFF.

The rearrangement joins TRBV28 to TRBJ1-1; no clear D gene. The CDR3 spans 13 residues. From germline, CDR1 is MDHEN and CDR2 SYDVKM. V dropped 2 bases and J dropped 7 bases, with 11 bases sitting between them. The CDR3 region is CASSLVDANEAFF. The CDR3 nucleotides are TGTGCCAGCAGTTTAGTTGACGCTAATGAAGCTTTCTTT.

This clonotype has a count of ten or more. DNA for the CDR3: TGTGCCAGCATCCCGGCGGGGGGGCGAGGTCAGCCCCAGCATTTT. The encoded protein is CASIPAGGRGQPQHF. V is TRBV28 and J is TRBJ1-5; TRBD1 might be the D (6 bases). Deletions cut 7 bases from V and 6 bases from J, with 19 bases between. In germline, CDR1 is MDHEN, CDR2 SYDVKM. This CDR3 has 15 residues.

This clonotype was counted ten times or more. The chain has TRBV28 and TRBJ1-2; 8 bases line up with TRBD1. The V and J ends lost 6 bases and 4 bases, in that order; junction bases with no gene match: 4. The CDR3 extends over 13 amino acids. The germline CDR1 and CDR2 sequences are MDHEN and SYDVKM. For the CDR3, the DNA is TGTGCCAGCAGGCCGGGACAGGTCTATGGCTACACCTTC. As protein: CASRPGQVYGYTF.

This clonotype was seen many times. The rearrangement links TRBV28 to TRBJ1-2; no reliable D call. V gave up 2 bases and J gave up 9 bases, with 16 bases separating them. Germline CDR1 and CDR2: MDHEN and SYDVKM. This CDR3 is built from 14 residues. CDR3 loop: CASSLARSSLSYTF. The CDR3 DNA reads TGTGCCAGCAGTTTAGCGCGCTCAAGCCTCAGCTACACCTTC.

This clonotype was detected many times. The chain carries TRBV28 and TRBJ2-5, with D perhaps matching TRBD1 (6 bases). The V end lost 6 bases, the J end lost 5 bases, and 16 bases lay between the germline ends. Germline CDR1 reads MDHEN; CDR2 reads SYDVKM. This CDR3 is built from 14 residues. The CDR3 DNA is TGTGCCAGCAGCGTGGACAGAGGTGAGGAGACCCAGTACTTC. Amino acids: CASSVDRGEETQYF.

This clonotype was counted many times. The J gene is TRBJ2-1, the V gene TRBV18; D may be TRBD2 (6 bases). Trimming took 6 bases from V and 4 from J, leaving 16 bases between them. The V gene's germline CDR1 is KGHSH and CDR2 LQKENI. This CDR3 contains 15 residues. CDR3 DNA: TGTGCCAGCTCGGGACTTGGGCCACCTTACAATGAGCAGTTCTTC. Amino acid sequence: CASSGLGPPYNEQFF.

This sequence joins TRBV5-6 and TRBJ2-2; no clear D. V was shortened by 4 bases and J by 1 base, with 8 bases between the two germline ends. The CDR3 loop spans 14 amino acids. Germline CDR1 is SGHDT and CDR2 is YYEEEE. Here the CDR3 reads CASSPRQNTGELFF. For the CDR3, the DNA is TGTGCCAGCAGCCCGAGACAGAACACCGGGGAGCTGTTTTTT.

This clonotype turned up a few times. This CDR3 is CASSPSDRPSYEQYF. CDR3 nucleotides: TGTGCCAGCAGCCCTTCGGACAGGCCCTCCTACGAGCAGTACTTC. This chain joins TRBV7-9 and TRBJ2-7; 7 bases map to TRBD1. The CDR3 consists of 15 residues. Trimming took 5 bases from V and 0 from J; bases not matched to a gene: 7. Looked up from germline, CDR1 is SEHNR and CDR2 is FQNEAQ (reference sequence).

At least ten counts were recorded for this clonotype. The chain has TRBV6-5 and TRBJ1-3; 7 bases align to TRBD1. CDR1 and CDR2 (germline): MNHEY, SVGAGI. The CDR3 loop spans 15 amino acids. V gave up 3 bases and J gave up 2 bases; unmatched junction bases: 4. The CDR3: CASSYDRATGNTIYF. CDR3 sequence (DNA): TGTGCCAGCAGTTATGACAGGGCGACTGGAAACACCATATATTTT.

This clonotype occurred many times. The rearrangement uses TRBV28 and TRBJ1-3; D gene unclear. CDR3 length: 13 amino acids. Germline lookup yields CDR1 MDHEN and CDR2 SYDVKM. The V end lost 7 bases, the J end lost 2 bases, and 9 bases lay between the germline ends. The CDR3 here is CASTRIAGNTIYF. The CDR3 nucleotides are TGTGCCAGCACCCGAATAGCTGGAAACACCATATATTTT.

This clonotype was seen at least ten times. The chain employs TRBV2 and TRBJ2-2; 11 positions match TRBD2. V lost 10 bases to trimming and J lost 1 base; unmatched junction nucleotides: 5. This CDR3 spans 15 amino acids. Germline CDR1 SNHLY, CDR2 FYNNEI. The CDR3 reads CATRLAGLNTGELFF. The CDR3 region has the DNA TGTGCCACCAGACTAGCGGGACTGAACACCGGGGAGCTGTTTTTT.

This clonotype was seen repeatedly, ten times or more. The rearrangement links TRBV28 to TRBJ1-2; a possible D gene is TRBD1 (6 bases). The V end lost 6 bases, the J end lost 0 bases, and 20 bases lay between the germline ends. The CDR3 has 17 amino acids. CDR1 and CDR2 from the germline V gene are MDHEN and SYDVKM. CDR3 bases: TGTGCCAGCAGCCCCGGGACATCCGTTTCAACTAACTATGGCTACACCTTC. Its protein product is CASSPGTSVSTNYGYTF.

Ten or more counts support this clonotype. The chain is built from TRBV7-9 and TRBJ1-4, with unresolved D. Germline lookup yields CDR1 SEHNR and CDR2 FQNEAQ (reference sequence). Trimming removed 2 bases at V and 6 bases at J, with 7 bases between. This CDR3 contains 13 residues. CDR3 amino acids: CASSLRQYEKLFF. CDR3 nucleotide sequence: TGTGCCAGCAGCTTAAGGCAGTATGAAAAACTGTTTTTT.